This T cell receptor (beta chain) was profiled in a study of regulatory T cells in long-lasting Graves disease (dated by TCRdb to the early 2020s). At the level of the whole study: Patients with newly diagnosed Graves' disease had been on antithyroid drugs for under 3 months. This study used TCR sequencing and RNA sequencing of peripheral blood to compare persistent Graves' disease patients against newly diagnosed Graves' disease patients. The study was registered as a clinical trial and conducted in China. A total of some 35 samples underwent TCR sequencing: around 13 from persistent and roughly 20 from newly diagnosed Graves' disease patients.

The cysteine opens and the phenylalanine closes a CDR3 of 14 amino acids. Only the CDR3 portion is preserved as DNA: 42 bases, with reading frame beginning at the first base. Trimming leaves V shorter by 3 bases and J shorter by 5 bases, with the junction holding 5 bases beyond the gene matches. CDR1 SGDLS and CDR2 YYNGEE were looked up in the germline V gene. Results and caveats for the whole study, not just this receptor: Preferential use of TRBV28, TRBJ1-2 and TRBJ2-5 was observed in persistent disease, whereas TRBV20-1 and TRBJ2-1 were favored in newly diagnosed disease. As a limitation, the authors acknowledged that the small sample size may reduce accuracy. Persistent patients shared more public clonotypes among themselves (2,741) than newly diagnosed patients did (nearly 1,000). Sequencing and analysis were limited to the TCR beta chain. Peripheral blood alone was examined, since thyroid tissue, which constituted the primary lesion, could not be accessed. Compared with newly diagnosed patients, patients with persistent Graves' disease had lower TCR Shannon entropy and fewer highly expanded clones, which suggests clonal expansion.

The table lists this clonotype with many counts. Its antigen is unknown. No base quality values were provided; no much bigger clone lies one nucleotide off. The library was made by multiplex PCR. Sequencing took place on an Illumina HiSeq 4000. To build TCR beta libraries, CDR3 regions were amplified by Arm-PCR using iRepertoire HTBI primers. Gel purification was performed on PCR products prior to sequencing. The paper's data handling went like this. Across samples, approximately 68 TRBV and 14 TRBJ segments were identified and used for gene usage analysis of CDR3 amino acid clonotypes. COPE and FqMerger were used to merge filtered high-quality paired reads into contigs. BLAST was used to align contigs to IMGT TRBV, TRBD and TRBJ reference genes, and CDR3 was defined according to IMGT. Any clonotype with a frequency above 0.1% was counted as a highly expanded clone. Shannon entropy was used to measure repertoire diversity, and the Gini coefficient was used to measure V-J evenness. A clonotype was considered public if more than one individual shared it. The public reads were run again by TCRdb, first through fastp at Q25 and then through MiXCR, and only productive beta chains were kept. Each entry is one CDR3 protein sequence, shown with its most common DNA and genes. The V and J calls and clone size come from TCRdb's table, not from the authors' own analysis. This sample lists around 250,000 distinct CDR3 sequences; around 20% were detected once. Clones ranked in the top ten supply approximately 15% of the sample.

What this sample's time point label stands for: newly diagnosed GD, antithyroid drugs for less than 3 months. RNA was extracted from PBMCs in TRIzol for both TCR sequencing and RNA sequencing. The diagnosis of Graves' disease followed American Thyroid Association guidelines. Patients for the study were recruited at an endocrinology department in Xi'an, China. From each patient, about 9.7 milliliters of peripheral blood was collected into an EDTA anticoagulant tube. Ficoll Paque Plus density gradient separation was used to isolate PBMCs, and no further T cell sorting was performed. An Agilent 2100 Bioanalyzer and agarose gel were used to check RNA quality, while a NanoDrop 2000 measured RNA concentration.

This chain is built from TRBV9 and TRBJ2-7; the junction holds 10 bases that match TRBD1. Material: peripheral blood mononuclear cells (PBMCs), obtained at new diagnosis, from a patient treated with antithyroid drugs. The receptor's source is a female donor with Graves disease. The CDR3 region: CASSGTGGAHEQYF. The DNA is as follows: TGTGCCAGCAGCGGGACAGGGGGTGCCCACGAGCAGTACTTC.